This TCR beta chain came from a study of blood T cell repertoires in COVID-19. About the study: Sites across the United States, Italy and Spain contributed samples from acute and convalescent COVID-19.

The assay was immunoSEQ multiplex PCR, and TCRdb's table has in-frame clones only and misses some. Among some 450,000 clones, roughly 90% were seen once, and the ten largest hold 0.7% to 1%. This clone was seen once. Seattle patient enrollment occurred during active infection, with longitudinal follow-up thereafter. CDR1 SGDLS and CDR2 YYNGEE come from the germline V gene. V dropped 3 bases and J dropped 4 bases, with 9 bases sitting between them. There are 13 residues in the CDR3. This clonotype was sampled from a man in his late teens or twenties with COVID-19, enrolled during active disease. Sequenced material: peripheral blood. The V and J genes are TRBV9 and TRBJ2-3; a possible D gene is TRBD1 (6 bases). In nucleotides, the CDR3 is TGTGCCAGCAGCGCCGCAGGGGCAGATACGCAGTATTTT. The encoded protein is CASSAAGADTQYF.